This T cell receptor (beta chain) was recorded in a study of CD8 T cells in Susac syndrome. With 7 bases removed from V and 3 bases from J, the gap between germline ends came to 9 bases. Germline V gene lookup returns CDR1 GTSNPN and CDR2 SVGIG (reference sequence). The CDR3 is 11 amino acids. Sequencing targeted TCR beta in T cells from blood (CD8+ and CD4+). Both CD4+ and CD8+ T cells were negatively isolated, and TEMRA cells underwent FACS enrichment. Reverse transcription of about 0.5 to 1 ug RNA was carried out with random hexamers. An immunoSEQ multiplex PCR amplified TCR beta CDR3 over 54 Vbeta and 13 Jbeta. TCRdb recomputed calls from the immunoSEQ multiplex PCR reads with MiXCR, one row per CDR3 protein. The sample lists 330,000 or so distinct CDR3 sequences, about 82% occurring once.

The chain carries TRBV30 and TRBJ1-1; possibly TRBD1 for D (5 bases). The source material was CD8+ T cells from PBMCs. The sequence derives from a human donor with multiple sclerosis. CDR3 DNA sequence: TGTGCCTATCAACAGGACACTGAAGCTTTCTTT. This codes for CAYQQDTEAFF.